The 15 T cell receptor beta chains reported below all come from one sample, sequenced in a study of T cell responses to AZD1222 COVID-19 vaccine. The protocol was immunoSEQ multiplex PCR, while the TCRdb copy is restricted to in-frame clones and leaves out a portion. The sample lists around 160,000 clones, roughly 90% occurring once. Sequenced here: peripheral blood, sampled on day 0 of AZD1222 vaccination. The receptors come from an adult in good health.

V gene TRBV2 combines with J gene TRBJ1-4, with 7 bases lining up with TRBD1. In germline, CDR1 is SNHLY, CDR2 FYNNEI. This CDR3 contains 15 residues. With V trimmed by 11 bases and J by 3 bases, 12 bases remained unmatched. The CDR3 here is CAGQGGFAANEKLFF. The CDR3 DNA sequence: TGTGCCGGCCAGGGGGGGTTCGCGGCTAATGAAAAACTGTTTTTT.

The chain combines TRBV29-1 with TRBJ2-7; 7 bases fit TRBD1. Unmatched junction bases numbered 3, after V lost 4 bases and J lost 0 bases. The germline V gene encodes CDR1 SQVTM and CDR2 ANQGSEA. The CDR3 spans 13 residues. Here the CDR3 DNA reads TGCAGCGTTGTGGGACAGAGCTCCTACGAGCAGTACTTC. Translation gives CSVVGQSSYEQYF.

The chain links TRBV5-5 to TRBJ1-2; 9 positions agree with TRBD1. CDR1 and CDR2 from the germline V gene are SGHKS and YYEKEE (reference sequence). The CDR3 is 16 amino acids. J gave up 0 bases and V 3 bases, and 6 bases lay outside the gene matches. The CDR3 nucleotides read TGTGCCAGCAGCTACGGGACAGGGCGAGCTAACTATGGCTACACCTTC. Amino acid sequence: CASSYGTGRANYGYTF. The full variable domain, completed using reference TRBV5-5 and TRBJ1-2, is DAGVTQSPTHLIKTRGQQVTLRCSPISGHKSVSWYQQVLGQGPQFIFQYYEKEERGRGNFPDRFSARQFPNYSSELNVNALLLGDSALYLCASSYGTGRANYGYTFGSGTRLTVV.

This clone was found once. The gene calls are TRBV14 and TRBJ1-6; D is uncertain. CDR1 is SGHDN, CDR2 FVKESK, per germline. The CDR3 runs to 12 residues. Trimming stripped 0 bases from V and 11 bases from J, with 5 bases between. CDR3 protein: CASSQDRPPLHF. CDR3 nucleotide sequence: TGTGCCAGCAGCCAAGATAGGCCACCCCTCCACTTT.

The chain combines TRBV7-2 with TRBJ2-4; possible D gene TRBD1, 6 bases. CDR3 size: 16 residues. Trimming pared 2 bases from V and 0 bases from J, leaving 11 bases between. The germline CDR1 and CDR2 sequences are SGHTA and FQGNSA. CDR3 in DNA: TGTGCCAGCAGCTTAAAAGGGGGTGTAGCCAAAAACATTCAGTACTTC. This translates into CASSLKGGVAKNIQYF.

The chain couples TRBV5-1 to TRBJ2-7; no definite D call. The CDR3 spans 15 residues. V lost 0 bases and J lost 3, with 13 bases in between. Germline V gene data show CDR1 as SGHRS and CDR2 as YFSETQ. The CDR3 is CASSLEGIISYEQYF. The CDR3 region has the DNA TGCGCCAGCAGCTTGGAGGGCATAATAAGCTACGAGCAGTACTTC. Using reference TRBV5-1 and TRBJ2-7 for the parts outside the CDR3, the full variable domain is KAGVTQTPRYLIKTRGQQVTLSCSPISGHRSVSWYQQTPGQGLQFLFEYFSETQRNKGNFPGRFSGRQFSNSRSEMNVSTLELGDSALYLCASSLEGIISYEQYFGPGTRLTVT.

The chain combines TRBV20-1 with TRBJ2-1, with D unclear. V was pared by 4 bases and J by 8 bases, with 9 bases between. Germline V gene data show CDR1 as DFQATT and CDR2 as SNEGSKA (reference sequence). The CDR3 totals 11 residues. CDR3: CSAKVVDEQFF. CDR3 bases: TGCAGTGCTAAGGTAGTGGATGAGCAGTTCTTC.

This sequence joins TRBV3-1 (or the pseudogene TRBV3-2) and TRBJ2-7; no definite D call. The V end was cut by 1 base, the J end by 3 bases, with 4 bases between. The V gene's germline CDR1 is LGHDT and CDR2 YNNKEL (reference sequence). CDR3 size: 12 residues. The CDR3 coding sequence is TGTGCCAGCAGCCAAGCCGACTACGAGCAGTACTTC. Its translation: CASSQADYEQYF.

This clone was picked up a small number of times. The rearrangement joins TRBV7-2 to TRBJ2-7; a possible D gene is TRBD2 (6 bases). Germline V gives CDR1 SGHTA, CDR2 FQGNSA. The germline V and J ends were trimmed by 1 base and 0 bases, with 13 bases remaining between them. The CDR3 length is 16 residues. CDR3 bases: TGTGCCAGCAGCTTAGGTCCCGCGGGATTCTCCTACGAGCAGTACTTC. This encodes CASSLGPAGFSYEQYF. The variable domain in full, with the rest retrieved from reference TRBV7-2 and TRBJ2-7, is GAGVSQSPSNKVTEKGKDVELRCDPISGHTALYWYRQSLGQGLEFLIYFQGNSAPDKSGLPSDRFSAERTGGSVSTLTIQRTQQEDSAVYLCASSLGPAGFSYEQYFGPGTRLTVT.

CDR3 in DNA: TGTGCCAGCAGCTTATACGAGGTAATGAACACTGAAGCTTTCTTT. It yields the protein CASSLYEVMNTEAFF. The chain uses TRBV7-6 and TRBJ1-1, with no clear D. The CDR3 has 15 amino acids. V shed 2 bases and J shed 0 bases, with 10 bases lying between them. The germline CDR1 and CDR2 sequences are SGHVS and FNYEAQ.

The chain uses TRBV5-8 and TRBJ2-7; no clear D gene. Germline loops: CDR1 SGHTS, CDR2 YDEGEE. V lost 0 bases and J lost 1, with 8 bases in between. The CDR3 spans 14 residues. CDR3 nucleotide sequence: TGTGCCAGCAGCTTGGTTGGACCTTCCTACGAGCAGTACTTC. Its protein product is CASSLVGPSYEQYF.

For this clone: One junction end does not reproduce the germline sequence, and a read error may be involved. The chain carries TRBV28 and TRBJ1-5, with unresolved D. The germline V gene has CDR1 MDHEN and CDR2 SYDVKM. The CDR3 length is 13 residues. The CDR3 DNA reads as TGTGCCAGCAATTTACGAGAGGCTCAGCCCCAGCATTTT. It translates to CASNLREAQPQHF. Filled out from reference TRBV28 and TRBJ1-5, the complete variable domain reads DVKVTQSSRYLVKRTGEKVFLECVQDMDHENMFWYRQDPGLGLRLIYFSYDVKMKEKGDIPEGYSVSREKKERFSLILESASTNQTSMYLCASNLREAQPQHFGDGTRLSIL.

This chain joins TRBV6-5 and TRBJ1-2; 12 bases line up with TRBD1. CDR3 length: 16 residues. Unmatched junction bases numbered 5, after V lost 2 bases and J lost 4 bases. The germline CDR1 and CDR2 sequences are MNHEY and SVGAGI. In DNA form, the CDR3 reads TGTGCCAGCAGTTACGAGGGGACAGGGGGCCCCTATGGCTACACCTTC. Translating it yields CASSYEGTGGPYGYTF.

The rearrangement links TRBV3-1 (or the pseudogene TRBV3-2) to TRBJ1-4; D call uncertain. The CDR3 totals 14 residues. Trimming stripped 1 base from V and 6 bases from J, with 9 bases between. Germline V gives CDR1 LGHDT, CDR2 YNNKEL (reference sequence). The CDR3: CASSQGEFDEKLFF. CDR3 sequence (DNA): TGTGCCAGCAGCCAAGGGGAGTTTGATGAAAAACTGTTTTTT.

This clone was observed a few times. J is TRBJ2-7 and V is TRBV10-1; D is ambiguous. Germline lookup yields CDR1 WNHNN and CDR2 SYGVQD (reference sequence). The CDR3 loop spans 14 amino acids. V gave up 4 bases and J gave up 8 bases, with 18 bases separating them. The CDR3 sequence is CASSGPTTPLKQYF. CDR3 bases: TGCGCCAGCAGTGGTCCGACGACTCCCTTAAAGCAGTACTTC.